The source of this TCR beta chain is a study of shared clonotypes between healthy human individuals. Study-level points and caveats: Sampling used blood alone; tissue repertoires probably differ. A few donors had approximately 4.6% of their naive CD4 clonotypes in common.

The sorted-subset replicate PCRs were given around 200 ng DNA, which is some 29,000 T cell genomes. The method was immunoSEQ multiplex PCR; TCRdb's version includes in-frame clones alone and lacks a portion of them. The sample has 700,000 to 950,000 clones, 90% to 98% seen once. V was pared by 9 bases and J by 0 bases, with 15 bases between. Germline lookup yields CDR1 MDHEN and CDR2 SYDVKM. CDR3 length: 15 amino acids. A note on this clone: The antigen remains undetermined.

Naive CD8 cells, CD45RO-negative and positively selected for CCR7, excluded terminally differentiated effector memory CD45RA+ cells. The chain employs TRBV28 and TRBJ2-1, with unresolved D. The receptor was derived from a man between 25 and 39 years old in good health. The sample consisted of naive CD8+ T cells sorted from blood. Here the CDR3 DNA reads TGTGCCAGTGAGTCGGATGTTAGCTCCTACAATGAGCAGTTCTTC. The encoded protein is CASESDVSSYNEQFF.